These 17 T cell receptor beta chains share one sample of origin, sequenced in a study of T cells after yellow fever vaccination. Using its own MiXCR run on the 5' RACE reads, TCRdb lists one record per CDR3 protein. The data contain tens of thousands of distinct CDR3 sequences, roughly 7.3% of them seen just once; the ten biggest clones take up approximately 34%. The source was CD8+ T cells sorted from PBMCs, collected 15 days after the yellow fever booster vaccination. Source of these receptors: a young man who received the YFV17D yellow fever vaccine.

The chain links TRBV19 to TRBJ1-1; tentatively, D is TRBD1 (5 bases). This CDR3 has 15 residues. Germline loops: CDR1 LNHDA, CDR2 SQIVND (reference sequence). V lost 6 bases and J lost 0, with 14 bases in between. CDR3 bases: TGTGCCAGTAGATGGGGTCCGGACATGAACACTGAAGCTTTCTTT. Residues: CASRWGPDMNTEAFF.

This clonotype was seen repeatedly, ten times or more. This rearrangement joins TRBV3-1 to TRBJ2-7; no definite D call. Germline values: CDR1 LGHDT, CDR2 YNNKEL (reference sequence). V gave up 0 bases and J gave up 0 bases, with 12 bases separating them. This CDR3 region has 16 residues. The CDR3 DNA reads TGTGCCAGCAGCCAAGAAGGGCCCATCGGCTCCTACGAGCAGTACTTC. Translated, it gives CASSQEGPIGSYEQYF.

This clonotype was detected ten times or more. The V and J genes are TRBV28 and TRBJ1-5; D possibly corresponds to TRBD1 (5 bases). V lost 5 bases to trimming and J lost 9 bases, with 11 bases between them. The germline CDR1 and CDR2 sequences are MDHEN and SYDVKM. The CDR3 is made up of 12 amino acids. CDR3 amino acids: CASSGGGRPQHF. The CDR3 coding sequence is TGTGCCAGCAGTGGGGGGGGACGGCCCCAGCATTTT. Full variable domain (remainder filled in from reference TRBV28 and TRBJ1-5): DVKVTQSSRYLVKRTGEKVFLECVQDMDHENMFWYRQDPGLGLRLIYFSYDVKMKEKGDIPEGYSVSREKKERFSLILESASTNQTSMYLCASSGGGRPQHFGDGTRLSIL.

At least ten counts were recorded for this clonotype. The chain combines TRBV29-1 with TRBJ2-5; 7 bases fit TRBD2. V gave up 6 bases and J gave up 5 bases; unmatched junction bases: 6. The CDR3 runs 12 residues. Germline V gene lookup returns CDR1 SQVTM and CDR2 ANQGSEA. CDR3 residues: CSVGGIGETQYF. The CDR3 DNA follows: TGCAGCGTGGGGGGGATTGGGGAGACCCAGTACTTC. Variable domain in full (rest from reference TRBV29-1 and TRBJ2-5): SAVISQKPSRDICQRGTSLTIQCQVDSQVTMMFWYRQQPGQSLTLIATANQGSEATYESGFVIDKFPISRPNLTFSTLTVSNMSPEDSSIYLCSVGGIGETQYFGPGTRLLVL.

In this sample, this clonotype turned up many times. The genes are TRBV28 and TRBJ2-7, with D possibly TRBD2 on 6 matching bases. Germline CDR1 and CDR2: MDHEN and SYDVKM. The ends were cut back, 1 base at V and 4 bases at J, with 14 bases in the middle. There are 15 residues in the CDR3. CDR3 residues: CASSLSGVGEYEQYF. CDR3 DNA sequence: TGTGCCAGCAGTTTATCGGGGGTCGGGGAGTACGAGCAGTACTTC.

This clonotype was found once. Compared with germline, one end of the junction differs, possibly owing to a read error. This chain joins TRBV28 and TRBJ2-7, with D possibly TRBD2 on 7 matching bases. There are 12 residues in the CDR3. The germline V gene has CDR1 MDHEN and CDR2 SYDVKM. CDR3 loop: CTSSFGGGGEYF. CDR3 bases: TGTACCAGCAGTTTCGGGGGAGGGGGAGAGTACTTC.

This clonotype was observed at least ten times. The J gene is TRBJ2-1, the V gene TRBV5-1; D is unresolved. Trimming took 0 bases from V and 10 from J, leaving 8 bases between them. The length of the CDR3 is 12 residues. Per germline, CDR1 SGHRS and CDR2 YFSETQ. The chain's CDR3 is CASSLARTEQFF. The CDR3 DNA sequence: TGCGCCAGCAGCTTGGCCAGGACCGAGCAGTTCTTC.

About this clonotype: Possible read error: a much larger clone is one base away. The genes are TRBV12-3 or TRBV12-4 and TRBJ2-3; 10 nucleotides align to TRBD1. The length of the CDR3 is 15 residues. The CDR3 bases are TGTGACAGCAGTTTTGTCGGACAGGGGGCAGATACGCAGTATTTT. Residues: CDSSFVGQGADTQYF.

This clonotype has at least ten counts. The chain joins TRBV11-2 to TRBJ2-1; perhaps D is TRBD1 or TRBD2 (5 bases each). Germline V gives CDR1 SGHAT, CDR2 FQNNGV. This CDR3 contains 17 residues. V shed 7 bases and J shed 2 bases, with 21 bases lying between them. CDR3 amino acids: CASNLSGAHPPYNEQFF. The CDR3 region has the DNA TGTGCCAGCAACCTATCCGGGGCCCACCCCCCCTACAATGAGCAGTTCTTC.

This clonotype was found many times. The chain employs TRBV27 and TRBJ1-2; the match to TRBD1 covers 10 bases. Per the germline V gene, CDR1 is MNHEY and CDR2 is SMNVEV (reference sequence). This CDR3 has 15 residues. V shed 10 bases and J 4 bases; nucleotides not matched to a gene: 12. This chain's CDR3 is CATSTTGGFVYGYTF. The CDR3 nucleotides are TGTGCCACTTCCACGACAGGGGGCTTTGTCTATGGCTACACCTTC.

This clonotype appeared many times. The V and J genes are TRBV20-1 and TRBJ2-7; the D gene is possibly TRBD1 (6 bases). The germline gives CDR1 DFQATT, CDR2 SNEGSKA (reference sequence). The V and J ends lost 1 base and 4 bases respectively, with 17 bases between them. The CDR3 contains 15 residues. Written as DNA, the CDR3 is TGCAGTGCTAGAGTCAGACAGGCCTATGGGTACGAGCAGTACTTC. Translated, it gives CSARVRQAYGYEQYF.

This clonotype was counted only a few times. This chain uses TRBV30 with TRBJ2-2; a possible D gene is TRBD2 (5 bases). The ends were cut back, 6 bases at V and 6 bases at J, with 14 bases in the middle. The V gene's germline CDR1 is GTSNPN and CDR2 SVGIG (reference sequence). This CDR3 spans 13 amino acids. CDR3 in amino acids: CACSGLAAGELFF. Here the CDR3 DNA reads TGTGCCTGCTCTGGGCTAGCTGCCGGGGAGCTGTTTTTT.

At least ten counts were recorded for this clonotype. This chain uses TRBV5-1 with TRBJ2-5, with TRBD1 as a possible D gene (5 bases). V was pared by 2 bases and J by 3 bases, with 11 bases between. CDR3 size: 14 residues. Germline assignment: CDR1 SGHRS and CDR2 YFSETQ. The CDR3 reads CASSFVGDEETQYF. The CDR3 bases are TGCGCCAGCAGCTTCGTAGGGGATGAAGAGACCCAGTACTTC.

This clonotype was detected ten times or more. The rearrangement uses TRBV7-9 and TRBJ1-2; D may be TRBD1 (6 bases). Germline CDR1 SEHNR, CDR2 FQNEAQ (reference sequence). Trimming cost V 4 bases and J 2 bases, with 14 bases left between them. The CDR3 has 15 amino acids. CDR3 coding DNA: TGTGCCAGCAGCTCGACCGGGACAAAGAACTATGGCTACACCTTC. Translating gives CASSSTGTKNYGYTF.

This clonotype was counted ten times or more. The J gene is TRBJ2-7, the V gene TRBV14, with D tentatively TRBD2 (5 bases). Trimming removed 0 bases from V and 7 bases from J, with 22 bases in between. Germline V lookup: CDR1 SGHDN, CDR2 FVKESK. This CDR3 is built from 17 residues. This CDR3 is CASSQDTWTGPWDEQYF. The CDR3 nucleotides read TGTGCCAGCAGCCAAGATACATGGACTGGCCCTTGGGATGAGCAGTACTTC.

This clonotype has a count of ten or more. The rearrangement joins TRBV7-6 to TRBJ1-1; tentatively, D is TRBD1 (5 bases). The V gene lost 4 bases and the J gene lost 2 bases, with 11 bases spanning the gap. Germline V gene lookup returns CDR1 SGHVS and CDR2 FNYEAQ. The CDR3 has 14 residues. CDR3 protein: CASSSRDDNTEAFF. CDR3 nucleotide sequence: TGTGCCAGCAGCTCCCGGGACGACAACACTGAAGCTTTCTTT. Drawing the rest from reference TRBV7-6 and TRBJ1-1, the complete variable domain is GAGVSQSPRYKVTKRGQDVALRCDPISGHVSLYWYRQALGQGPEFLTYFNYEAQQDKSGLPNDRFSAERPEGSISTLTIQRTEQRDSAMYRCASSSRDDNTEAFFGQGTRLTVV.

There are many counts of this clonotype. The chain uses TRBV29-1 and TRBJ2-5; tentative D call: TRBD2 (5 bases). The CDR3 runs to 13 residues. With 7 bases removed from V and 5 bases from J, the gap between germline ends came to 17 bases. Germline CDR1 reads SQVTM; CDR2 reads ANQGSEA. CDR3 amino acids: CSAPIGLAETQYF. The CDR3 coding sequence is TGCAGCGCTCCTATAGGACTTGCCGAGACCCAGTACTTC.